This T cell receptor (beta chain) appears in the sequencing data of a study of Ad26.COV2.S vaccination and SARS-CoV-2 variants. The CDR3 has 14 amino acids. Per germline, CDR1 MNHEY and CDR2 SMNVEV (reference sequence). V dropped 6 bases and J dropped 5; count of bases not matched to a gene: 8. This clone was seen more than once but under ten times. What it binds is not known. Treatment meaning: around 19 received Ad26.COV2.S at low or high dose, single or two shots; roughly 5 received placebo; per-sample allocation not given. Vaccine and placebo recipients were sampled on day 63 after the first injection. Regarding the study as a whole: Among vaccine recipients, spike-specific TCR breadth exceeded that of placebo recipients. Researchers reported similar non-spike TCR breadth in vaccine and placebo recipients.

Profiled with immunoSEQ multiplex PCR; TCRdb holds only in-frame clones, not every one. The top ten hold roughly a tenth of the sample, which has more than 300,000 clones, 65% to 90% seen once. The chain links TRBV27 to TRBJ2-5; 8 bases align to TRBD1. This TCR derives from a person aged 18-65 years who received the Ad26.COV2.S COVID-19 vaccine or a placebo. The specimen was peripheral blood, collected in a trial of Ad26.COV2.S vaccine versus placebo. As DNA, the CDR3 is TGTGCCAGCAGCTCTGACAGGGGTTGGGAGACCCAGTACTTC. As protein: CASSSDRGWETQYF.